A single sample gave rise to the 30 T cell receptor beta chains below, sequenced in a study of blood T cells in healthy people across ages. A sample-barcoded 5' primer and a J-beta primer mix were used in a second PCR of about 7 to 12 cycles. TCRdb re-analysed the 5' RACE reads in MiXCR, keeping a single row per CDR3 protein. Of 800,000 to 900,000 distinct CDR3 sequences detected, approximately 59% appear once; the ten largest clones hold roughly a quarter. The sequenced sample consisted of blood. The source of these receptors is a man aged 30 to 39 in good health.

This clonotype has just a few counts. The chain has TRBV27 and TRBJ2-7; tentative D call: TRBD1 (5 bases). The V gene's germline CDR1 is MNHEY and CDR2 SMNVEV (reference sequence). The CDR3 loop spans 14 amino acids. Trimming stripped 7 bases from V and 0 bases from J, with 13 bases between. The CDR3 protein is CASTRGRDSYEQYF. The DNA for the CDR3 is TGTGCCAGCACCCGAGGCAGGGACTCCTACGAGCAGTACTTC.

This chain uses TRBV9 with TRBJ2-1, with D possibly matching TRBD2 (5 bases). The CDR3 totals 16 residues. Germline-derived CDR1 and CDR2 are SGDLS and YYNGEE. Deletions cut 0 bases from V and 7 bases from J, with 17 bases between. Here the CDR3 DNA reads TGTGCCAGCAGCGTAGCCCCCCATGAGGGTATGAATGAGCAGTTCTTC. Its translation is CASSVAPHEGMNEQFF.

The chain employs TRBV7-8 and TRBJ2-1; D not certain. The end of the DNA fits TRBJ2-7 better, so the J call may be wrong. This CDR3 is built from 15 residues. Germline CDR1 reads SGHVS; CDR2 reads FQNEAQ. In nucleotides, the CDR3 is TGTGCCAGCAGCTTAGCGGTTAAGACCTACAATGAGCAGTACTTC. This encodes CASSLAVKTYNEQYF.

This clonotype was observed a handful of times. The chain employs TRBV20-1 and TRBJ2-7; 11 bases map to TRBD1. V dropped 3 bases and J dropped 7; count of bases not matched to a gene: 8. Germline V lookup: CDR1 DFQATT, CDR2 SNEGSKA (reference sequence). The CDR3 contains 14 residues. CDR3 sequence: CSARGGQGVEEQYF. The CDR3, as DNA: TGCAGTGCTAGGGGGGGACAGGGGGTCGAAGAGCAGTACTTC.

The V and J genes are TRBV5-1 and TRBJ2-3, with a possible D match to TRBD1 (5 bases). This CDR3 has 18 amino acids. With 4 bases removed from V and 2 bases from J, the gap between germline ends came to 23 bases. Germline CDR1 is SGHRS and CDR2 is YFSETQ. The CDR3 sequence is CASSRNWQGRATTDTQYF. Written as DNA, the CDR3 is TGCGCCAGCAGCCGGAATTGGCAGGGTAGGGCAACCACAGATACGCAGTATTTT. Combining the CDR3 with reference TRBV5-1 and TRBJ2-3 gives the whole variable domain KAGVTQTPRYLIKTRGQQVTLSCSPISGHRSVSWYQQTPGQGLQFLFEYFSETQRNKGNFPGRFSGRQFSNSRSEMNVSTLELGDSALYLCASSRNWQGRATTDTQYFGPGTRLTVL.

In its sample, this clonotype was seen a few times. The gene calls are TRBV4-3 and TRBJ2-3, with 8 bases identical to TRBD1. This CDR3 spans 17 amino acids. The trim removed 0 bases at V and 5 bases at J, leaving 10 bases unmatched. Germline V gives CDR1 LGHNA, CDR2 YSLEER. CDR3 loop: CASSQDIRDRLRDTQYF. The CDR3 region has the DNA TGCGCCAGCAGCCAAGATATCAGGGACAGGCTCAGAGATACGCAGTATTTT.

The chain combines TRBV7-2 with TRBJ1-1; 7 nucleotides agree with TRBD1. V shed 5 bases, J shed 5 bases, and the junction held 5 bases outside the gene matches. The CDR3 is made up of 13 amino acids. Germline CDR1 and CDR2: SGHTA and FQGNSA. CDR3 region: CASSPARGTEAFF. CDR3 bases: TGTGCCAGCAGCCCCGCCAGGGGGACTGAAGCTTTCTTT.

The rearrangement uses TRBV7-3 and TRBJ2-2, with D maybe TRBD2 (5 bases). Germline CDR1 and CDR2: SGHTA and FQGTGA. Trimming shortened V by 3 bases and J by 4 bases, and 12 bases separated the two germline ends. The CDR3 loop spans 15 amino acids. The CDR3 protein is CASSFGEGGTGELFF. The DNA for the CDR3 is TGTGCCAGCAGCTTCGGTGAGGGTGGCACCGGGGAGCTGTTTTTT.

The genes are TRBV6-5 and TRBJ1-2, with 12 positions matching TRBD1. Germline V lookup: CDR1 MNHEY, CDR2 SVGAGI. Unmatched junction bases numbered 12, after V lost 8 bases and J lost 5 bases. The CDR3 is 16 amino acids. The CDR3 here is CASYERGTGGAYGYTF. CDR3 sequence (DNA): TGTGCCAGCTATGAAAGAGGGACAGGGGGCGCGTATGGCTACACCTTC.

This clonotype came up a few times. The chain combines TRBV5-5 with TRBJ2-4; no reliable D call. Germline loops: CDR1 SGHKS, CDR2 YYEKEE (reference sequence). The germline V and J ends were trimmed by 4 bases and 1 base, with 12 bases remaining between them. The CDR3 consists of 15 residues. CDR3 sequence: CASSPARHAKNIQYF. As DNA, the CDR3 is TGTGCCAGCAGCCCCGCACGGCACGCCAAAAACATTCAGTACTTC. The complete variable domain, with remaining parts taken from reference TRBV5-5 and TRBJ2-4, reads DAGVTQSPTHLIKTRGQQVTLRCSPISGHKSVSWYQQVLGQGPQFIFQYYEKEERGRGNFPDRFSARQFPNYSSELNVNALLLGDSALYLCASSPARHAKNIQYFGAGTRLSVL.

The V and J genes are TRBV4-3 and TRBJ2-5; no clear D. From germline, CDR1 is LGHNA and CDR2 YSLEER. The CDR3 has 15 amino acids. Deletions cut 0 bases from V and 5 bases from J, with 13 bases between. CDR3 sequence reads: CASSQEGVVGETQYF. CDR3 in DNA: TGCGCCAGCAGCCAAGAGGGCGTGGTAGGGGAGACCCAGTACTTC.

The chain employs TRBV2 and TRBJ2-7; D is tentatively TRBD1 or TRBD2 (5 bases each). The better agreement between TRBJ2-5 and the DNA end casts doubt on the J call. Germline V lookup: CDR1 SNHLY, CDR2 FYNNEI. The CDR3 totals 14 residues. The CDR3 sequence: CASSEIGESETQYF. The DNA for the CDR3 is TGTGCCAGCAGTGAAATAGGGGAGTCGGAGACCCAGTACTTC.

This chain links TRBV29-1 with TRBJ2-7, with 7 bases aligning to TRBD1. The CDR3 covers 14 residues. After removal of 2 bases from V and 1 base from J, the junction contained 5 bases not matched to a gene. In germline, CDR1 is SQVTM, CDR2 ANQGSEA. The chain's CDR3 is CSVELPTGSYEQYF. The DNA of the CDR3 is TGCAGCGTTGAACTACCGACAGGGTCCTACGAGCAGTACTTC.

V usage is TRBV12-3 or TRBV12-4 and J usage is TRBJ2-7; D tentatively reads TRBD1 or TRBD2 (5 bases each). The CDR3 covers 15 residues. Trimming left V 5 bases short and J 0 bases short, with 14 bases between. For the CDR3, the DNA is TGTGCCAGCAGTCCCCAGAAGGGGAGCTCCTACGAGCAGTACTTC. It encodes CASSPQKGSSYEQYF.

V gene TRBV27 combines with J gene TRBJ2-5, with D perhaps TRBD2 (6 bases). The end of the DNA is better explained by TRBJ2-7, so the J call may be wrong. The CDR3 sequence is 13 residues long. CDR1 is MNHEY, CDR2 SMNVEV, per germline (reference sequence). CDR3 DNA: TGTGCCAGCAGGAATTTGGGGACTGGCGAGCAGTACTTC. Translated: CASRNLGTGEQYF.

This chain connects TRBV4-1 to TRBJ2-4; 9 bases line up with TRBD1. The CDR3 has 15 residues. Losses at the gene ends were 0 bases for V and 5 bases for J; bases not matched to a gene: 2. Germline lookup yields CDR1 MGHRA and CDR2 YSYEKL. The CDR3 loop reads CASSQDRTGENIQYF. The CDR3 region has the DNA TGCGCCAGCAGCCAAGATCGGACAGGGGAAAACATTCAGTACTTC.

In its sample, this clonotype was seen a few times. V usage is TRBV20-1 and J usage is TRBJ2-7; no firm D call. Germline values: CDR1 DFQATT, CDR2 SNEGSKA (reference sequence). This CDR3 region has 12 residues. The CDR3 region is CRTRAPLYEQYF. The CDR3 DNA follows: TGCAGAACCCGGGCCCCCCTCTACGAGCAGTACTTC.

V gene TRBV7-3 combines with J gene TRBJ2-1; maybe TRBD1 (5 bases). V was pared by 8 bases and J by 7 bases, with 18 bases between. This CDR3 is 14 amino acids long. CDR1 and CDR2 from the germline V gene are SGHTA and FQGTGA. The CDR3 region is CASSAPDSLNEQFF. The CDR3 DNA reads as TGTGCCAGCTCGGCCCCCGACAGCCTAAATGAGCAGTTCTTC. The whole variable domain, remainder taken from reference TRBV7-3 and TRBJ2-1, is GAGVSQTPSNKVTEKGKYVELRCDPISGHTALYWYRQSLGQGPEFLIYFQGTGAADDSGLPNDRFFAVRPEGSVSTLKIQRTERGDSAVYLCASSAPDSLNEQFFGPGTRLTVL.

This rearrangement joins TRBV20-1 to TRBJ2-1; no reliable D call. V was shortened by 6 bases and J by 9 bases, with 3 bases between the two germline ends. Germline V gene sequence: CDR1 DFQATT, CDR2 SNEGSKA (reference sequence). The CDR3 is made up of 8 amino acids. The CDR3 nucleotides are TGCAGTGCGGGTGAGCAGTTCTTC. Amino acid sequence: CSAGEQFF.

This clonotype has only one observation. The V and J genes are TRBV28 and TRBJ1-2, with D unresolved. This CDR3 has 12 residues. Per the germline V gene, CDR1 is MDHEN and CDR2 is SYDVKM. Trimming cost V 7 bases and J 5 bases, with 11 bases left between them. DNA of the CDR3: TGTGCCAGCAACCTGGACTTATATGGCTACACCTTC. It yields the protein CASNLDLYGYTF.

V is TRBV20-1 and J is TRBJ1-2; TRBD1 matches 7 bases. V gave up 5 bases and J gave up 7 bases; unmatched junction bases: 10. CDR1 is DFQATT, CDR2 SNEGSKA, per germline (reference sequence). CDR3 size: 13 residues. In DNA form, the CDR3 reads TGCAGTGCTCTCGGGACAGTCATAGCTGGCTACACCTTC. Amino acid sequence: CSALGTVIAGYTF.

The chain carries TRBV9 and TRBJ2-1, with 8 bases lining up with TRBD2. The CDR3 is 15 residues long. Unmatched junction bases numbered 12, after V lost 3 bases and J lost 10 bases. The germline gives CDR1 SGDLS, CDR2 YYNGEE. CDR3 nucleotides: TGTGCCAGCAGCGCCTCAGCGGGGGCCTCCTACGAGCAGTTCTTC. Protein product: CASSASAGASYEQFF.

This clonotype was detected a few times. In DNA form, the CDR3 reads TGTGCCAGCACTAATGGGGGTGAGCAGTACTTC. Translated, it gives CASTNGGEQYF. The V call is TRBV28, the J call TRBJ2-7; D could derive from TRBD1 or TRBD2 (5 bases each). CDR1 and CDR2 from the germline V gene are MDHEN and SYDVKM. The V and J ends lost 7 bases and 7 bases respectively, with 11 bases between them. This CDR3 is built from 11 residues.

This clonotype was picked up a small number of times. The rearrangement links TRBV5-1 to TRBJ2-7; the match to TRBD1 covers 8 bases. The V gene's germline CDR1 is SGHRS and CDR2 YFSETQ. The CDR3 has 16 amino acids. Losses at the gene ends were 4 bases for V and 1 base for J; bases not matched to a gene: 10. Here the CDR3 DNA reads TGCGCCAGCAGCCCCTTAACAGGGGGGTTGTCCTACGAGCAGTACTTC. Its protein product is CASSPLTGGLSYEQYF.

This clonotype has a handful of counts. The chain uses TRBV2 and TRBJ2-5, with D possibly being TRBD2 (6 bases). Germline V CDR1 and CDR2: SNHLY, FYNNEI. V was clipped by 11 bases and J by 5 bases, with 21 bases between them. The CDR3 runs 14 residues. CDR3 nucleotides: TGTGCCTCTGGGGGGTTCGACCCCCTGGAGACCCAGTACTTC. The encoded protein is CASGGFDPLETQYF.

The chain links TRBV27 to TRBJ2-7, with D possibly matching TRBD2 (5 bases). The CDR3 length is 13 residues. The V and J ends lost 10 bases and 3 bases respectively, with 16 bases between them. Germline loops: CDR1 MNHEY, CDR2 SMNVEV (reference sequence). The chain's CDR3 is CATGIGRSYEQYF. In DNA form, the CDR3 reads TGTGCCACCGGGATAGGCCGAAGCTACGAGCAGTACTTC.

This clonotype was seen a few times. The rearrangement uses TRBV9 and TRBJ2-1; 7 bases line up with TRBD2. CDR3 length: 16 amino acids. V lost 2 bases to trimming and J lost 4 bases; unmatched junction nucleotides: 9. CDR1 is SGDLS, CDR2 YYNGEE, per germline. CDR3 DNA: TGTGCCAGCAGCGTCATATTTGGGGGGGTATACAATGAGCAGTTCTTC. Protein product: CASSVIFGGVYNEQFF.

The chain carries TRBV7-2 and TRBJ2-7, with a tentative D call TRBD1 (5 bases). Germline values: CDR1 SGHTA, CDR2 FQGNSA. The CDR3 totals 15 residues. V was shortened by 0 bases and J by 0 bases, with 9 bases between the two germline ends. This CDR3 is CASSLAWGDSYEQYF. The CDR3 nucleotides read TGTGCCAGCAGCTTAGCGTGGGGCGACTCCTACGAGCAGTACTTC.

This clonotype has a handful of counts. The V call is TRBV20-1, the J call TRBJ2-7; TRBD1 aligns across 7 bases. V was pared by 3 bases and J by 0 bases, with 2 bases of the junction left unmatched. Per the germline V gene, CDR1 is DFQATT and CDR2 is SNEGSKA (reference sequence). CDR3 length equals 13 residues. The CDR3 reads CSARGQNSYEQYF. In nucleotides, the CDR3 is TGCAGTGCTAGGGGACAGAACTCCTACGAGCAGTACTTC.

V usage is TRBV10-3 and J usage is TRBJ1-5; perhaps TRBD1 as D (5 bases). This CDR3 has 13 amino acids. From germline, CDR1 is ENHRY and CDR2 SYGVKD. V lost 7 bases to trimming and J lost 6 bases, with 13 bases between them. CDR3 sequence: CAITPGGSQPQHF. CDR3 nucleotides: TGTGCCATCACTCCGGGGGGGAGTCAGCCCCAGCATTTT.